This T cell receptor (beta chain) was sequenced for a study of blood T cell repertoires in COVID-19. Study overall: In each case, the material was cDNA or gDNA derived from T cells, B-cell-depleted T cells, or PBMCs.

V was trimmed by 6 bases and J by 0 bases, leaving 9 bases between them. CDR1 and CDR2 (germline): SNHLY, FYNNEI. This CDR3 region has 14 residues. As processed by the authors: Nucleated cell counts were estimated from reference gene primer amplification. Libraries were prepared by immunoSEQ multiplex PCR; TCRdb keeps only in-frame clonotypes and omits some of them. From that table come the V and J calls and clone size; the DNA was used to work out D and trimming. The sample lists about 190,000 clones, around 87% occurring once. Residents of about two dozen US areas, aged about 18 to 89 years, made up the participants.

This chain joins TRBV2 and TRBJ1-5; no clear D. The source is a woman between 40 and 55 years old in a cohort exposed to, infected with or recovered from COVID-19 (not recorded which). Material for sequencing was PBMCs or T cells enriched from blood (not recorded which). CDR3 nucleotide sequence: TGTGCCAGCAGGTCAGATTATAGCAATCAGCCCCAGCATTTT. Its translation: CASRSDYSNQPQHF.